This T cell receptor (beta chain) was captured by sequencing in a study of glioma-infiltrating T cells after dendritic cell vaccination. Time point reported: after dendritic cell vaccination, including at tumor progression/relapse. The V gene lost 5 bases and the J gene lost 8 bases, with 18 bases spanning the gap. The CDR3 length is 14 residues. Germline values: CDR1 MNHEY, CDR2 SVGAGI. Repertoires were generated with immunoSEQ multiplex PCR, while TCRdb's copy carries only in-frame clones and drops some. The sample shows 98,000 or so clones, 80% of them seen only once. The sample holds a few counts of this clone.

The chain uses TRBV6-5 and TRBJ1-2; D uncertain. The clonotype originates from a human donor with glioblastoma. The material was blood, obtained after dendritic cell vaccination. CDR3 amino acids: CASSLGANIEGYTF. The CDR3 DNA sequence: TGTGCCAGCAGTCTCGGAGCTAACATCGAGGGCTACACCTTC.